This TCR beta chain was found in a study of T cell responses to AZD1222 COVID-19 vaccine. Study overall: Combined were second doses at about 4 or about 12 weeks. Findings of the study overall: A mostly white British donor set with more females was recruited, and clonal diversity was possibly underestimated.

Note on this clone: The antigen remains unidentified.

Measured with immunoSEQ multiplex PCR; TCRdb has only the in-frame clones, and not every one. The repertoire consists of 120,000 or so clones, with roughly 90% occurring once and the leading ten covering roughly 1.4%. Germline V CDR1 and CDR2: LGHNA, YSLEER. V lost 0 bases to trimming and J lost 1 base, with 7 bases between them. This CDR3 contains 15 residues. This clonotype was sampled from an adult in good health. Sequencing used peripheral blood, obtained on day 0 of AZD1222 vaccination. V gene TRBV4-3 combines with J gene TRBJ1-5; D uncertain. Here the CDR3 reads CASSQDLKSNQPQHF. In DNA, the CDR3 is TGCGCCAGCAGCCAAGATTTAAAGAGCAATCAGCCCCAGCATTTT.